This T cell receptor (beta chain) was retrieved from a study of cytomegalovirus exposure and HLA in healthy donors (dated by TCRdb to about 2017). Regarding the research as a whole: According to an earlier analysis of a few hundred of the donors, about 170 million T cells yielded some 110 million unique TCR beta sequences and around 300 Gb of sequence data. On average, about 240,000 unique TCR beta nucleotide sequences were sequenced per donor among more than 350 genotyped donors of the cohort, with roughly 18% of those sequences being non-productive. The later analysis used no new phenotypic data to find candidate immune exposures, relying instead on TCR beta sequences and their occurrence across donors. An earlier analysis of around 580 of the donors used high-throughput TCR beta sequencing to judge whether each TCR beta V gene segment behaved as functional or pseudogenic. The study was designed to test whether signatures of past pathogen exposure could be identified by cataloging public T cell receptors. The study combined high-throughput TCR immunosequencing, statistical association of individual TCRs with disease status, and machine learning to predict cytomegalovirus infection status. Besides the first cohort of 500 to 700 subjects, a separate validation cohort made up of 120 different subjects was used. A later genetic analysis used genome-wide SNP genotypes for 398 of the 666 donors, treating that subset as a discovery cohort. Roughly five DR-DQ haplotypes were treated as single units for association and clustering because of strong linkage in the cohort. An early release that covered 640 HLA-typed donors contained around 330 gigabases of sequencing data and 85 million to 100 million unique TCR sequences. Every discovery cohort repertoire had been produced on one sequencing platform. Typing coverage varied by locus: roughly 629-630 donors for A, B, C, DRB1 and DQB1; more than 500 for DQA1; approximately 570 for DPA1; around 450 for DPB1. In a later analysis, previously published TCR beta repertoires from roughly 710 donors were re-analyzed and high-resolution HLA genotyping was added so that TCR occurrence patterns could be studied. The T cell repertoires of 550 to 850 subjects were profiled by immunosequencing and related to cytomegalovirus serostatus. Class I and class II HLA loci were covered by the typing at four-digit resolution. Among the roughly 390 genotyped donors, more than 70% belonged to the genetic ancestry cluster associated with self-reported Caucasian donors. Donor age, sex, ethnicity and CMV serostatus were compiled alongside the repertoire data. The study at large found these results: V-gene and J-gene trimming of TCR beta chains was associated with a missense DCLRE1C variant in a later genetic analysis, and the association was replicated in an independent cohort. It was suggested by the authors that the approach could potentially be generalized to other disease states and immunological phenotypes. In a later analysis, HLA-associated TCR beta chains showed more clonal expansion and lower generation probabilities than non-associated chains that were equally common. A group of highly shared sequence variants was considered likely to be a technical artifact of the sequencing pipeline. According to a later analysis, most CMV-associated TCR beta chains appeared to be HLA-restricted, and the HLA associations seemed to be driven largely by CMV exposure. Across donors, most TCR sequences were observed very rarely, whereas some public TCRs were present in many individuals. A total of roughly 160 TCR beta chains were listed by the study as associated with cytomegalovirus. At a false discovery rate of 0.05, a later analysis linked some 18,000 TCR beta sequences to specific HLA alleles. Correlated functional status among segregating V segments might reflect linkage disequilibrium, but an unknown experimental factor could not be ruled out. In an earlier analysis of fewer than 750 of the donors, most TCR beta V segments were observed in productive rearrangements about 87% or about 30% of the time, broadly matching IMGT annotations. Only TCR beta chains were sequenced in this cohort, and the absence of alpha or paired-chain data limited detectable features. A later genetic analysis reported fewer N-insertions in productive TCRs among donors in an Asian-associated ancestry cluster than the roughly 650-donor mean. A further reported finding was that TCR beta sequences accurately predicted the HLA-A and HLA-B alleles for most subjects in the first cohort. Because HLA typing was missing for some donors at each locus, association tests included only the typed subset. When HLA alleles, especially DR and DQ, strongly co-occurred, TCR associations were difficult to assign to individual alleles. A later analysis reported that several top co-occurrence clusters appeared linked to parvovirus B19, influenza, CMV and Epstein-Barr virus. Because counts were too low, under 20 rarely observed V segments, including chromosome 9 orphons, were left out of the earlier analysis of 500 to 750 of the donors. Immune exposure information for the cohort was limited to CMV serostatus. The classifier was reported to diagnose cytomegalovirus status with high specificity and sensitivity in both the original cohort and the validation cohort. Sequencing depth was assumed to be roughly uniform across donors in the presence/absence analyses, though that assumption may not hold. Some IMGT-functional V segments, including TRBV6-2 and TRBV6-3, could not be told apart with the 87-base-pair reads, so those segments were excluded. In a later analysis, the rate of TCR association differed among HLA loci, with DRB1 alleles having the most associated TCRs and HLA-C alleles having the fewest. In vitro tests confirmed that a few of the cytomegalovirus-associated TCR beta chains recognize cytomegalovirus antigens.

As to this clone: What this receptor recognizes is not known.

The cohort consisted of approximately 690 healthy bone marrow donors. Cohort members were all nominally healthy when sampled, although unrecorded immune exposures were likely present. The donor was CMV seronegative and belonged to the group of around 400 seronegative cohort members. Each donor provided a peripheral blood sample, and peripheral blood mononuclear cells were used for TCR beta sequencing. The Qiagen DNeasy Blood Extraction Kit was used to extract genomic DNA from the blood cell samples. Library preparation employed the immunoSEQ multiplex PCR assay. For the multiplex PCR, a mixture combining 60 forward primers for TCR Vbeta segments and 13 reverse primers for TCR Jbeta segments was used. The CDR3 region of rearranged TCR beta genes was amplified from genomic DNA with a multiplex PCR assay. On the Illumina HiSeq System, the amplified TCR beta libraries were sequenced as 87-base-pair reads. On the study's bioinformatics: In a later analysis, approximately 74 million unique TCR beta chains were counted across the 500 to 850 repertoires, and roughly 11 million of these chains were shared by at least two donors. Raw reads were error-corrected and collapsed into unique sequences with a nearest-neighbor algorithm that merged closely related sequences to remove PCR and sequencing errors. Alignment of CDR3 sequences to IMGT reference sequences was used to assign V, D and J gene segments. For a sequence to be retained, a match of at least six nucleotides was required to both a V gene segment and a J gene segment. Rearrangements were called productive when the CDR3 lacked stop codons and stayed in frame with V and J; all others were non-productive. CDR3 was defined according to IMGT convention as the region running from the second conserved V-encoded cysteine to the conserved J-encoded phenylalanine. Sequences without an unambiguous match to a single V gene segment were excluded from the earlier analysis of over 500 of the donors. In an earlier analysis of some 590 of the donors, V segments were called functional above 56.7% productive rearrangements and were called segregating when the between-donor standard deviation exceeded 5%. A statistical classification framework was developed to diagnose cytomegalovirus status using the catalog of TCR beta chain sequences. In a later analysis, V and J genes were assigned by comparing TCR nucleotide sequences against IMGT/GENE-DB human TR gene sequences. The TCRdist pipeline was used in a later analysis to assign CDR3 sequences and most-parsimonious VDJ recombination scenarios. In a later analysis, each TCR beta chain was defined by its CDR3 amino acid sequence together with its V-gene family, and reads without a unique V-gene family were excluded. In a later analysis, 500 to 700 highly shared, low-generation-probability nucleotide sequences were removed to address suspected cross-contamination and a sequencing artifact. For each public chain, a later analysis derived a clonal expansion index from normalized ranks of inferred template counts within each repertoire. Generation probabilities in a later analysis came from a VDJ recombination model fitted to out-of-frame rearrangements, and those results were checked against IGoR. In a later analysis, TCR-TCR, TCR-HLA and TCR-CMV co-occurrence was scored with hypergeometric tests, and a repertoire-size bias correction was applied to TCR pairs. In a later analysis, false discovery rates were estimated by permuting HLA or CMV assignments 20 times. In a later analysis, co-occurring TCRs were grouped using DBSCAN, with TCRdist sequence similarity added in when clustering inside HLA-allele-positive subsets. Co-occurrence clustering excluded repertoires with fewer than 30,000 or more than 120,000 public chains, plus five with anomalous nucleotide sharing. TCRdb stores this immuneACCESS table with in-frame sequences only. Part of the clones is absent; in the studies checked, under half of the shortfall reflects unresolved V genes, and no reason is known for the rest. D and trimming come from the DNA, and the V and J calls and clone size come from that table. This sample's records show about 91,000 clones. The ten largest clones represent around 3.6% of the sample.

The V end gives up 1 base and the J end 5 bases, leaving 7 bases in the junction not matched to a gene. Measured from the cysteine to the phenylalanine, the CDR3 is 15 residues long. Only the CDR3 DNA stays, 45 bases, in frame from base 1. CDR1 is given as SGHVS and CDR2 as FNYEAQ, both from the germline V gene. The chain uses TRBV7-6 and TRBJ2-5; 7 middle bases align to TRBD2. The sample taken for sequencing was PBMCs. The sequence came from a woman aged 25 to 39 in good health and CMV-seronegative. The CDR3 region: CASSLVAGVGETQYF. The DNA is as follows: TGTGCCAGCAGCTTAGTTGCGGGGGTAGGGGAGACCCAGTACTTC.